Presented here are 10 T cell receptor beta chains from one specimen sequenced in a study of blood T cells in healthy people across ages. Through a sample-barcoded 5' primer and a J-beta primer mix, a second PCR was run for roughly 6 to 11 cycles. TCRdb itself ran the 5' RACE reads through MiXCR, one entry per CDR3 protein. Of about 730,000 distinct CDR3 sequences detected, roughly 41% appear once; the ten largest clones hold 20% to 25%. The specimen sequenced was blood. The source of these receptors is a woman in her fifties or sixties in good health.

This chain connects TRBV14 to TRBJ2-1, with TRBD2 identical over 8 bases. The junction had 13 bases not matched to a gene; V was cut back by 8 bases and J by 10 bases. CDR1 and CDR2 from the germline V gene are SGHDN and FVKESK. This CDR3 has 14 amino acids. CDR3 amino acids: CASSRRGLVNEQFF. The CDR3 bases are TGTGCCAGCTCCCGTCGGGGACTAGTGAACGAGCAGTTCTTC.

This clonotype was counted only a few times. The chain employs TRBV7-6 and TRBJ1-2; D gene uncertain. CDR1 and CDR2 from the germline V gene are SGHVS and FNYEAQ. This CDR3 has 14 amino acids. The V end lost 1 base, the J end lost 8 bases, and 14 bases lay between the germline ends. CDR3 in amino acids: CASSLDPRGGGYTF. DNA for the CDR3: TGTGCCAGCAGCTTAGATCCGCGGGGAGGCGGCTACACCTTC.

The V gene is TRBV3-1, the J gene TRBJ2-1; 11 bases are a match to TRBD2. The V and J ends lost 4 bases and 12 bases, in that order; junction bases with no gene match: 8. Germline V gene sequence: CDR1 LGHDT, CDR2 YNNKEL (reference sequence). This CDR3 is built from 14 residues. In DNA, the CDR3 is TGTGCCAGCAGCCCTCCGGGACTAGCGGAGATGCAGTTCTTC. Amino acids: CASSPPGLAEMQFF.

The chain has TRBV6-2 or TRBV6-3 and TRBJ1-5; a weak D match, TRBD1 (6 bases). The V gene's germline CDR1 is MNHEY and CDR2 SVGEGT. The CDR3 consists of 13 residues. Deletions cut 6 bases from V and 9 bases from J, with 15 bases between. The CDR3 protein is CASRLRGASPQHF. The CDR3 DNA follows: TGTGCCAGCAGGTTACGGGGGGCTTCGCCCCAGCATTTT.

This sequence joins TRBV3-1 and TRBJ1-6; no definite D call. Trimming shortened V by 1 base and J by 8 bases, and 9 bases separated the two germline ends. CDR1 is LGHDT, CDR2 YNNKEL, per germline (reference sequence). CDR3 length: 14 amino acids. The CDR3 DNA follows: TGTGCCAGCAGCCAAGTCACGGTGGATTCACCCCTCCACTTT. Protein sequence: CASSQVTVDSPLHF.

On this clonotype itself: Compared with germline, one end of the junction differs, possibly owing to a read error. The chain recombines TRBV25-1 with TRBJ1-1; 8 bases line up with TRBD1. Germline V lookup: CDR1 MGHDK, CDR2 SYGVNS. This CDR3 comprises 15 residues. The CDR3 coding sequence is TGTGCCAGCAGTGCAGGGGGCGGGAGGAACACTGAAACTTTCTTT. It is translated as CASSAGGGRNTETFF.

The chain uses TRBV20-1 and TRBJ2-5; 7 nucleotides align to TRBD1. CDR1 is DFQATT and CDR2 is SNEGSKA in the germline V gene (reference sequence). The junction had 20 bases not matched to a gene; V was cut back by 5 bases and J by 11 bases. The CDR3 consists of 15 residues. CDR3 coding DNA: TGCAGTGCTTGTTTTCCGGGACAGAGGGGAAATGAGCAGTACTTC. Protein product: CSACFPGQRGNEQYF.

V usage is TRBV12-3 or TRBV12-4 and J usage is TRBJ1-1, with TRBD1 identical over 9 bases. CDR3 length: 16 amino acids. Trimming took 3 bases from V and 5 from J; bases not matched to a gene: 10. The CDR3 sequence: CASSFSIGQGLTEAFF. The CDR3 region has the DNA TGTGCCAGCAGTTTTAGCATTGGACAGGGGTTAACTGAAGCTTTCTTT.

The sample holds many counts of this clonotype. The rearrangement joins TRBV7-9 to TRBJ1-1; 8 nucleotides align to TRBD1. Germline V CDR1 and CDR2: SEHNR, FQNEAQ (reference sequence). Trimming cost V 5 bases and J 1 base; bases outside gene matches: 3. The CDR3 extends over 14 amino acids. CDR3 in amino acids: CASSVGQGNTEAFF. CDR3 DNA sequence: TGTGCCAGCAGCGTAGGACAGGGGAACACTGAAGCTTTCTTT.

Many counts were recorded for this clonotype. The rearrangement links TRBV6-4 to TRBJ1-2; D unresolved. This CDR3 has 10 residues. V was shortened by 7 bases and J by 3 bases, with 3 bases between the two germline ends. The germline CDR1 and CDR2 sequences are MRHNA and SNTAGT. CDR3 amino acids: CASTYYGYTF. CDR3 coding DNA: TGTGCCAGCACCTACTATGGCTACACCTTC.